What follows is one TCR beta chain and its context. The sample comes from a study of long-term antiretroviral therapy in people with HIV. The germline V gene encodes CDR1 SGHTS and CDR2 YDEGEE. This CDR3 is 13 amino acids long. V was cut by 0 bases and J by 1 base, with 4 bases left in between. The assay, immunoSEQ v3.0, was run at survey level. Clones were sequenced by immunoSEQ multiplex PCR, and TCRdb holds only the in-frame ones, with some missing. Here the sample spans over 40,000 clones, around 96% being singletons. The TCR sequence derives from a woman aged 45 to 65 with HIV. The genes are TRBV5-8 and TRBJ2-5; D gene ambiguous. The source was unsorted PBMCs, collected 3.7 years after starting antiretroviral therapy. The DNA for the CDR3 is TGTGCCAGCAGCTTGGTGCCCCAAGAGACCCAGTACTTC. Its translation is CASSLVPQETQYF.